This T cell receptor beta chain was documented in a study of molecular identifiers for immune sequencing clone quantification. Study-level findings and limits: Sizes of highly expanded clones could be underestimated through identical TCRs sharing a barcode.

Remarks on this clonotype: Its cognate antigen is unknown. A much bigger clone sits one base away, suggesting this may be a read error.

Germline V gives CDR1 SNHLY, CDR2 FYNNEI. The CDR3 totals 15 residues. One entry per CDR3 protein, called by TCRdb with MiXCR from the PCR reads. The sample comprises under 350,000 distinct CDR3 sequences, 24% of which are singletons, and about 0.7% rests with the top ten. Material: naive CD8+ T cells from blood, with Jurkat cell RNA spiked in. Subset noted: FACS-sorted CD8+CD4-CCR7+CD45RA+ naive T cells. The receptor was isolated from a human donor in good health. Some libraries in this study had Jurkat cell RNA spiked in. J is TRBJ1-1 and V is TRBV2; 9 bases map to TRBD1. The CDR3: CASVSRGQGVTGAFF. The CDR3 nucleotides read TGTGCCAGCGTTTCGAGGGGACAGGGAGTCACTGGAGCTTTCTTT.